Presented here are 15 T cell receptor beta chains from one specimen sequenced in a study of cytomegalovirus exposure and HLA in healthy donors. The PCR had 60 Vbeta and 13 Jbeta primers. Some clones are missing from TCRdb's copy, which holds only in-frame ones; the method was immunoSEQ multiplex PCR. The data include tens of thousands of clones; the top ten clones carry roughly 14%. Sequenced sample: PBMCs. These TCRs come from a man aged 50-60 years in good health and CMV-seropositive.

The chain employs TRBV5-6 and TRBJ2-2, with D possibly matching TRBD1 (6 bases). Trimming removed 4 bases from V and 4 bases from J, with 11 bases in between. Germline lookup yields CDR1 SGHDT and CDR2 YYEEEE. The CDR3 is 14 residues long. DNA of the CDR3: TGTGCCAGCAGCGTACCGGACAGCACCGGGGAGCTGTTTTTT. Its protein is CASSVPDSTGELFF.

The genes are TRBV6-1 and TRBJ1-5; unclear D gene. V gave up 7 bases and J gave up 3 bases, with 7 bases separating them. This CDR3 has 12 residues. The V gene's germline CDR1 is MNHNS and CDR2 SASEGT. CDR3 sequence reads: CASTHNNQPQHF. CDR3 nucleotide sequence: TGTGCCAGCACTCACAACAATCAGCCCCAGCATTTT.

This chain connects TRBV21-1 to TRBJ2-7; no DNA check was done on the table's D call, TRBD1. TRBV21-1 is recorded as a pseudogene. CDR3 size: 14 residues. CDR3 amino acids: CATFVWDREDEQYV. Written as DNA, the CDR3 is TGTGCCACCTTCGTTTGGGACAGGGAAGACGAGCAGTACGTC.

The J gene is TRBJ2-5, the V gene TRBV7-9, with D unresolved. The CDR3 runs 13 residues. Germline assignment: CDR1 SEHNR and CDR2 FQNEAQ (reference sequence). The V end was cut by 1 base, the J end by 2 bases, with 5 bases between. The CDR3 reads CASSLGGQETQYF. CDR3 nucleotide sequence: TGTGCCAGCAGCTTAGGCGGACAAGAGACCCAGTACTTC.

The chain uses TRBV5-8 and TRBJ1-5, with D unclear. CDR1 is SGHTS, CDR2 YDEGEE, per germline. The CDR3 is 14 amino acids. Trimming shortened V by 0 bases and J by 9 bases, and 13 bases separated the two germline ends. The CDR3 DNA sequence: TGTGCCAGCAGCTTGGATCCCCAACTCGGGCCCCAGCATTTT. This codes for CASSLDPQLGPQHF.

The chain joins TRBV7-8 to TRBJ2-7; perhaps TRBD1 as D (5 bases). Trimming took off 5 bases at V and 0 bases at J, with 8 bases between the two ends. This CDR3 has 13 amino acids. Per the germline V gene, CDR1 is SGHVS and CDR2 is FQNEAQ. CDR3 nucleotide sequence: TGTGCCAGCAGCACAGGACGCTCCTACGAGCAGTACTTC. Translated: CASSTGRSYEQYF.

This chain connects TRBV7-9 to TRBJ1-4, with 7 positions matching TRBD1. Germline CDR1 reads SEHNR; CDR2 reads FQNEAQ (reference sequence). This CDR3 has 14 amino acids. The V gene end was trimmed by 3 bases and the J gene end by 7 bases; junction bases not matched to a gene: 5. CDR3 protein: CASSFGQAGEKLFF. As DNA, the CDR3 is TGTGCCAGCAGCTTTGGACAGGCGGGTGAAAAACTGTTTTTT.

The gene calls are TRBV2 and TRBJ1-3; 7 nucleotides match TRBD1. The CDR3 has 12 amino acids. V was pared by 11 bases and J by 4 bases, with 5 bases of the junction left unmatched. The germline CDR1 and CDR2 sequences are SNHLY and FYNNEI. For the CDR3, the DNA is TGTGCCGGGAGACAGGGAGGAAACACCATATATTTT. It specifies CAGRQGGNTIYF.

J is TRBJ2-5 and V is TRBV7-8; weak D call: TRBD2 (6 bases). The germline gives CDR1 SGHVS, CDR2 FQNEAQ. The CDR3 consists of 16 residues. The V end lost 3 bases, the J end lost 4 bases, and 18 bases lay between the germline ends. The CDR3 region is CASSFRLDVGGETQYF. CDR3 nucleotides: TGTGCCAGCAGCTTTAGACTAGATGTGGGGGGAGAGACCCAGTACTTC.

The genes are TRBV9 and TRBJ1-2; TRBD1 matches at 10 bases. The J segment lost 6 bases and the V segment lost 4 bases, leaving 6 bases of the junction unmatched. The CDR3 runs to 14 residues. Germline values: CDR1 SGDLS, CDR2 YYNGEE. CDR3 protein: CASSLTGGIHGYTF. In DNA, the CDR3 is TGTGCCAGCAGCTTGACAGGGGGCATTCATGGCTACACCTTC.

CDR3 sequence reads: CASSLRGTYEQYV. DNA of the CDR3: TGTGCCAGCAGTTTAAGGGGAACCTACGAGCAGTACGTC. This rearrangement joins TRBV27 to TRBJ2-7; possible D gene TRBD1, 5 bases. This CDR3 contains 13 residues. Germline loops: CDR1 MNHEY, CDR2 SMNVEV (reference sequence). V was shortened by 2 bases and J by 2 bases, with 7 bases between the two germline ends.

The V call is TRBV7-9, the J call TRBJ2-3, with 12 positions matching TRBD2. The germline V gene has CDR1 SEHNR and CDR2 FQNEAQ (reference sequence). V dropped 6 bases and J dropped 6; count of bases not matched to a gene: 7. The CDR3 has 15 residues. CDR3 coding DNA: TGTGCCAGCAGATCCACTAGCGGGGGGAGCGATACGCAGTATTTT. Protein product: CASRSTSGGSDTQYF.

The chain recombines TRBV6-4 with TRBJ2-3; tentative D call: TRBD1 (6 bases). This CDR3 has 15 amino acids. CDR1 and CDR2 (germline): MRHNA, SNTAGT. Trimming cost V 0 bases and J 6 bases, with 13 bases left between them. The CDR3, as DNA: TGTGCCAGCAGTGACTCGGGGGCAGGGCGTGATACGCAGTATTTT. It translates to CASSDSGAGRDTQYF.

V gene TRBV13 combines with J gene TRBJ1-3, with TRBD1 as a possible D gene (5 bases). Trimming pared 5 bases from V and 1 base from J, leaving 18 bases between. The V gene's germline CDR1 is PRHDT and CDR2 FYEKMQ (reference sequence). There are 17 residues in the CDR3. CDR3 nucleotide sequence: TGTGCCAGCAGCCGTAACGTGTGGGGGGATTCTGGAAACACCATATATTTT. This codes for CASSRNVWGDSGNTIYF. Variable domain in full (rest from reference TRBV13 and TRBJ1-3): AAGVIQSPRHLIKEKRETATLKCYPIPRHDTVYWYQQGPGQDPQFLISFYEKMQSDKGSIPDRFSAQQFSDYHSELNMSSLELGDSALYFCASSRNVWGDSGNTIYFGEGSWLTVV.

CDR3 residues: CASRRWDSSYEQYV. Written as DNA, the CDR3 is TGTGCCAGCAGACGGTGGGACAGCTCCTACGAGCAGTACGTC. This chain connects TRBV2 to TRBJ2-7, with 7 bases lining up with TRBD1. Per the germline V gene, CDR1 is SNHLY and CDR2 is FYNNEI. V shed 6 bases, J shed 0 bases, and the junction held 5 bases outside the gene matches. This CDR3 has 14 residues.